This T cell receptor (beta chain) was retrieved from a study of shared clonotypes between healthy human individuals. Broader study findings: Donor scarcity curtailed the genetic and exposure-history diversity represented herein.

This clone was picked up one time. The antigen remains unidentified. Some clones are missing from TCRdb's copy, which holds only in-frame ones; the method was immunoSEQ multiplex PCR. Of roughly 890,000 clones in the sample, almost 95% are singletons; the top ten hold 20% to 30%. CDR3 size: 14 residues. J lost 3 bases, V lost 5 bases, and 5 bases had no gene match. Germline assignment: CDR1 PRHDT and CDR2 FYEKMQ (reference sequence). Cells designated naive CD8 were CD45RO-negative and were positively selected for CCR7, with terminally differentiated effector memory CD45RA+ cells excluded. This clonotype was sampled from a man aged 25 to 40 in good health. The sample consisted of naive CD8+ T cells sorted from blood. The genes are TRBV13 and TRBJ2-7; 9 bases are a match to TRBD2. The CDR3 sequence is CASSPSGILYEQYF. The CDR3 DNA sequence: TGTGCCAGCAGCCCTAGCGGGATTCTCTACGAGCAGTACTTC.